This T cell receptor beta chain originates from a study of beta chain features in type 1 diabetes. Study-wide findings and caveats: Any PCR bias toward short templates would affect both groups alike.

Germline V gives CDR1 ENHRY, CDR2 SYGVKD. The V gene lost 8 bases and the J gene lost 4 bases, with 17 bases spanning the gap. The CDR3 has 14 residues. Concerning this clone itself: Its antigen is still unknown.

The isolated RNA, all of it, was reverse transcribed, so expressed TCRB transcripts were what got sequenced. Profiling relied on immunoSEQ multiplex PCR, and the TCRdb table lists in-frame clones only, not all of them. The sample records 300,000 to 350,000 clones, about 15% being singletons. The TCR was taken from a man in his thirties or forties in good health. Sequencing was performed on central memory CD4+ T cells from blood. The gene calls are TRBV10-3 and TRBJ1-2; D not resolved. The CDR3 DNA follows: TGTGCCATCTCAGAAGGTTGGGCCTCCTATGGCTACACCTTC. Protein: CAISEGWASYGYTF.